This TCR beta chain was sequenced for a study of cytomegalovirus exposure and HLA in healthy donors. The PCR was carried out with 60 Vbeta primers and 13 Jbeta primers. Repertoires were generated with immunoSEQ multiplex PCR, while TCRdb's copy carries only in-frame clones and drops some. This sample has 110,000 or so clones; 82% occur once, and the top ten carry 1.5%. The CDR3 loop spans 19 amino acids. After removal of 0 bases from V and 5 bases from J, the junction contained 14 bases not matched to a gene. The germline gives CDR1 SGHNT, CDR2 YYREEE (reference sequence). The study, taken as a whole, reports: An analysis was carried out at a later point. It showed that HLA-associated TCR beta chains were more clonally expanded than equally common non-associated chains. It was taken for granted in presence/absence analyses that sequencing depth across donors was roughly uniform.

A word on this clone: What it binds is not known.

The chain carries TRBV5-4 and TRBJ2-1; 10 positions match TRBD1. The sequence was obtained from a woman aged 18-29 years in good health and CMV-seronegative. The sequenced sample consisted of PBMCs. In nucleotides, the CDR3 is TGTGCCAGCAGCTTGGGGGGGGGATGGGACAGGGGACCCAACAATGAGCAGTTCTTC. Its translation is CASSLGGGWDRGPNNEQFF. The variable domain in full, completed from reference TRBV5-4 and TRBJ2-1, reads ETGVTQSPTHLIKTRGQQVTLRCSSQSGHNTVSWYQQALGQGPQFIFQYYREEENGRGNFPPRFSGLQFPNYSSELNVNALELDDSALYLCASSLGGGWDRGPNNEQFFGPGTRLTVL.